Listed below are T cell receptor beta chains from one sample, sequenced in a study of neurological immune-mediated disorders. TCRdb used MiXCR to reprocess the 5' RACE reads, holding one entry per CDR3 protein. Of approximately 45,000 distinct CDR3 sequences listed, about 13% are singletons. Input material: PBMCs. The receptors originated from a man aged 25-45 years in good health. Each CDR3 is given with its conserved first and last residue. A D gene is named only where the DNA matches it firmly. A row's size may be missing; if present it is once, few, many or a size class.

J gene,V gene,D gene,clone size,CDR3 DNA,CDR3 protein
TRBJ2-1,TRBV20-1,.,many,TGCAGTGCTATCCCCCGCGGAGAGCAGTTCTTC,CSAIPRGEQFF
TRBJ2-5,TRBV18,TRBD2,.,TGTGCCAGCTCACCCCTAGCGGGACAAAATCAAGAGACCCAGTACTTC,CASSPLAGQNQETQYF
TRBJ2-7,TRBV28,.,many,TGTGCCAGCATTTCCCCCGGAACCTACGAGCAGTACTTC,CASISPGTYEQYF
TRBJ2-5,TRBV5-1,TRBD2,many,TGCGCCAGCAGCTGGGGGATGGGACTACAAGAGACCCAGTACTTC,CASSWGMGLQETQYF
TRBJ2-5,TRBV3-1,TRBD2,.,TGTGCCAGCAGCCAAGGCGGGAGCCAAGAGACCCAGTACTTC,CASSQGGSQETQYF
TRBJ1-5,TRBV12-3/TRBV12-4,.,many,TGTGCCAGCAGTCCCACGATGGGGGGCAATCAGCCCCAGCATTTT,CASSPTMGGNQPQHF
TRBJ2-1,TRBV20-1,.,many,TGCAGTGCTAGTCAAAATGAGCAGTTCTTC,CSASQNEQFF
TRBJ1-2,TRBV5-6,TRBD1,many,TGTGCCAGCAGCTTGGAGGGGACAGTGGGAGGCTACACCTTC,CASSLEGTVGGYTF
TRBJ2-3,TRBV20-1,TRBD1,many,TGCAGTGCTAGAGAGACAGGGGGCCCAGATACGCAGTATTTT,CSARETGGPDTQYF
TRBJ2-1,TRBV27,TRBD2,few,TGTGCCAGCAGTTGGGGGGGGGTCTCCTACAATGAGCAGTTCTTC,CASSWGGVSYNEQFF
TRBJ2-2,TRBV11-2,.,many,TGTGCCAGCAGCTTTACTGAAAACACCGGGGAGCTGTTTTTT,CASSFTENTGELFF
TRBJ2-1,TRBV5-1,.,many,TGCGCCAGCAGCTTAAACAGGTTCCCTCCTAGGAATGAGCAGTTCTTC,CASSLNRFPPRNEQFF
TRBJ1-4,TRBV7-9,.,many,TGTGCCAGCACCCCCGCGGGGAGCCAAGGAGGCCGTAATGAAAAACTGTTTTTT,CASTPAGSQGGRNEKLFF
TRBJ1-1,TRBV7-3,TRBD1,.,TGTGCCAGCCAGACTGACAGGGGGAATGAAGCTTTCTTT,CASQTDRGNEAFF
TRBJ2-5,TRBV21-1,.,few,TGTGCCACCGTGTTTGCAGGGACTAGCGGCGAAGAGACCCAGTACTTC,CATVFAGTSGEETQYF
TRBJ1-5,TRBV6-1,.,few,TGTGCCAGCGAGGGGGGTGCTAGCAATCAGCCCCAGCATTTT,CASEGGASNQPQHF
TRBJ2-1,TRBV2,.,many,TGTGCCAGCAGTGGGAATGAGCAGTTCTTC,CASSGNEQFF
TRBJ2-2,TRBV7-3,TRBD2,.,TGTGCCAGCAGCCTCGGGGGGGCCGGGGAGCTGTTTTTT,CASSLGGAGELFF
TRBJ1-2,TRBV10-3,TRBD1,many,TGTGCCATCAGTGTACAGGGGGCGCCTGGCTACACCTTC,CAISVQGAPGYTF
TRBJ2-1,TRBV20-1,.,few,TGCAGTGCTAGCGGGAGCGGCCACAATGAGCAGTTCTTC,CSASGSGHNEQFF
TRBJ2-3,TRBV15,.,many,TGTGCCACCAGCAGAGATAGTCAGGGGAGCACAGATACGCAGTATTTT,CATSRDSQGSTDTQYF
TRBJ1-1,TRBV12-3/TRBV12-4,.,many,TGTGCCAGCAGTTCCCCCAGGGGTGGGGCCGGCACTGAAGCTTTCTTT,CASSSPRGGAGTEAFF
TRBJ1-1,TRBV10-3,.,many,TGTGCCATCAGTCACACAGGGAGTTCGGGCACTGAAGCTTTCTTT,CAISHTGSSGTEAFF
TRBJ2-4,TRBV14,.,.,TGTGCCAGCTCGGGATTGGGCAAAAACATTCAGTACTTC,CASSGLGKNIQYF
TRBJ2-2,TRBV7-2,.,many,TGTGCCAGCAGCGCAGGGATTTCGGCCGGGGAGCTGTTTTTT,CASSAGISAGELFF
TRBJ2-3,TRBV20-1,TRBD2,many,TGCAGTGCTATAAGACTAGCGATAGGGCCAGATACGCAGTATTTT,CSAIRLAIGPDTQYF
TRBJ2-1,TRBV6-1,.,.,TGTGCCAGCAGGCTGACAGGTTCGGCAAATGAGCAGTTCTTC,CASRLTGSANEQFF
TRBJ2-7,TRBV7-9,TRBD2,medium-sized,TGTGCCAGCACCCCCGTGACTAGCGGGAGGGCCGGGTCCTACGAGCAGTACTTC,CASTPVTSGRAGSYEQYF
TRBJ2-3,TRBV28,TRBD1,many,TGTGCCAGTTCCCGACCGGACAGGGCCCTCCCAGATACGCAGTATTTT,CASSRPDRALPDTQYF
TRBJ2-3,TRBV5-1,TRBD2,many,TGCGCCAGCAGCTTAGCGGGAGTTGGCACAGATACGCAGTATTTT,CASSLAGVGTDTQYF
TRBJ1-1,TRBV9,.,many,TGTGCCAGCAGCGATCGGGGTGGGATGAACACTGAAGCTTTCTTT,CASSDRGGMNTEAFF
TRBJ2-2,TRBV7-3,TRBD2,many,TGTGCCAGCAGCCCGGGACTAGCGGGAAACACCGGGGAGCTGTTTTTT,CASSPGLAGNTGELFF
TRBJ2-1,TRBV7-2,TRBD2,.,TGTGCCAGCAGCAATCAAAGAGGAAGGCGGGGGTATGACGATGAGCAGTTCTTC,CASSNQRGRRGYDDEQFF
TRBJ1-6,TRBV15,.,many,TGTGCCACCAGCACAGGGGAGGGCTCCTATAATTCACCCCTCCACTTT,CATSTGEGSYNSPLHF
TRBJ2-7,TRBV6-5,.,many,TGTGCCAGCCGGGGGCGGGAGAAGGTATACGAGCAGTACTTC,CASRGREKVYEQYF
TRBJ2-7,TRBV28,.,many,TGTGCCAGCGGGCGCTACGAGCAGTACTTC,CASGRYEQYF
TRBJ2-4,TRBV29-1,.,many,TGCAGCGCTCAGGACCTTAAAAACATTCAGTACTTC,CSAQDLKNIQYF
TRBJ1-3,TRBV7-6,.,many,TGTGCCAGCAGCTTACTCTCTGGAAACACCATATATTTT,CASSLLSGNTIYF
TRBJ2-5,TRBV2,TRBD1,many,TGTGCCAGCAGTCCCACAGGGGGCCAAGAGACCCAGTACTTC,CASSPTGGQETQYF
TRBJ2-1,TRBV20-1,TRBD2,many,TGCAGTGCTAGCGCTCTAGCGGGGGTATACAATGAGCAGTTCTTC,CSASALAGVYNEQFF
TRBJ1-5,TRBV5-1,.,.,TGCGCCAGCAGCTTGAACTTCGGACAGAATCAGCCCCAGCATTTT,CASSLNFGQNQPQHF
TRBJ2-7,TRBV30,.,many,TGTGCCTGGAGTCGGGGAAGATACGAGCAGTACTTC,CAWSRGRYEQYF